The 15 T cell receptor beta chains below come from one sample, sequenced in a study of blood T cell dynamics during melanoma immunotherapy. Time point in this sample: pre-treatment baseline. Libraries were prepared by immunoSEQ multiplex PCR; TCRdb keeps only in-frame clonotypes and omits some of them. The sample holds about 20,000 clones; around nine tenths are singletons and the top ten take about 1%. Source: blood, taken from a patient treated with checkpoint blockade. The source is a human donor with melanoma.

CDR3 nucleotide sequence: TGTGCCAGCAGCTCTGCCAGGGTTGGCAACGAGCAGTACTTC. Amino acid sequence: CASSSARVGNEQYF. The genes are TRBV7-8 and TRBJ2-7; TRBD1 might be the D (5 bases). Germline assignment: CDR1 SGHVS and CDR2 FQNEAQ. V dropped 4 bases and J dropped 5 bases, with 15 bases sitting between them. This CDR3 has 14 residues.

This chain links TRBV2 with TRBJ2-1; TRBD1 matches at 8 bases. The junction had 8 bases not matched to a gene; V was cut back by 3 bases and J by 7 bases. The CDR3 has 15 residues. Germline CDR1 SNHLY, CDR2 FYNNEI. CDR3 sequence: CASSEGTGLGNEQFF. As DNA, the CDR3 is TGTGCCAGCAGTGAGGGGACAGGTCTTGGGAATGAGCAGTTCTTC.

This sequence joins TRBV4-2 and TRBJ2-7; 8 bases are a match to TRBD1. Germline CDR1 LGHNA, CDR2 YNFKEQ. The CDR3 has 16 residues. J lost 7 bases, V lost 1 base, and 12 bases had no gene match. The CDR3 DNA follows: TGTGCCAGCAGCCAAGGCGGAGTCCAGGGGGCGGGGGAGCAGTACTTC. Encoded protein: CASSQGGVQGAGEQYF.

This clone was observed once. V and J are TRBV19 and TRBJ1-1, with D possibly being TRBD1 (5 bases). Germline V gives CDR1 LNHDA, CDR2 SQIVND (reference sequence). The CDR3 totals 15 residues. Trimming pared 1 base from V and 0 bases from J, leaving 9 bases between. The CDR3 loop reads CASSIGGTMNTEAFF. The CDR3 region has the DNA TGTGCCAGTAGTATAGGTGGGACCATGAACACTGAAGCTTTCTTT.

V is TRBV5-8 and J is TRBJ1-4; TRBD1 might be the D (6 bases). Germline V lookup: CDR1 SGHTS, CDR2 YDEGEE. The CDR3 totals 16 residues. The V end lost 2 bases, the J end lost 0 bases, and 11 bases lay between the germline ends. The CDR3, as DNA: TGTGCCAGCAGCTTCGAGGGGGTTGCAACTAATGAAAAACTGTTTTTT. The encoded protein is CASSFEGVATNEKLFF.

J is TRBJ2-3 and V is TRBV4-1; unclear D gene. CDR1 is MGHRA and CDR2 is YSYEKL in the germline V gene. The CDR3 loop spans 15 amino acids. V lost 0 bases, J lost 3 bases, and 10 bases lay in between. CDR3 loop: CASSQDPRNTDTQYF. Written as DNA, the CDR3 is TGCGCCAGCAGCCAAGACCCCAGGAATACAGATACGCAGTATTTT.

The CDR3 region is CASSPQPSTSGRGEQFF. Written as DNA, the CDR3 is TGTGCCAGCAGCCCTCAACCCTCGACTAGCGGGAGAGGAGAGCAGTTCTTC. V is TRBV4-2 and J is TRBJ2-1, with TRBD2 identical over 12 bases. J lost 10 bases, V lost 4 bases, and 14 bases had no gene match. Germline values: CDR1 LGHNA, CDR2 YNFKEQ. The CDR3 sequence is 17 residues long.

J is TRBJ1-5 and V is TRBV18, with 7 bases fitting TRBD1. Germline values: CDR1 KGHSH, CDR2 LQKENI. This CDR3 region has 15 residues. Unmatched junction bases numbered 4, after V lost 1 base and J lost 4 bases. CDR3 nucleotides: TGTGCCAGCTCACCACGAGACAGGGAAAATCAGCCCCAGCATTTT. The encoded protein is CASSPRDRENQPQHF.

The rearrangement joins TRBV25-1 to TRBJ1-1; TRBD1 agrees at 9 bases. V dropped 5 bases and J dropped 1; count of bases not matched to a gene: 2. CDR1 is MGHDK, CDR2 SYGVNS, per germline. The CDR3 has 14 residues. CDR3 loop: CASSPTGGNTEAFF. CDR3 DNA sequence: TGTGCCAGCAGTCCGACAGGGGGGAACACTGAAGCTTTCTTT.

V usage is TRBV18 and J usage is TRBJ1-1, with a weak D call TRBD1 (5 bases). Trimming cost V 8 bases and J 2 bases, with 15 bases left between them. Germline lookup yields CDR1 KGHSH and CDR2 LQKENI. The CDR3 is made up of 14 amino acids. The CDR3 sequence is CASHQNQGNTEAFF. Written as DNA, the CDR3 is TGTGCCAGCCATCAAAATCAGGGCAACACTGAAGCTTTCTTT.

The chain couples TRBV7-6 to TRBJ2-3; D might be TRBD1 or TRBD2, each matching 5 bases. The CDR3 consists of 14 residues. V lost 5 bases to trimming and J lost 0 bases, with 9 bases between them. Looked up from germline, CDR1 is SGHVS and CDR2 is FNYEAQ. DNA of the CDR3: TGTGCCAGCAGCCGGGGACCGAGCACAGATACGCAGTATTTT. It specifies CASSRGPSTDTQYF.

The chain employs TRBV21-1 and TRBJ2-7; the DNA was not compared with TRBD2, the D call given in the table. TRBV21-1 is flagged as a pseudogene. CDR3 length: 15 amino acids. Here the CDR3 reads CASSKRGGGSYEQYF. The CDR3 nucleotides are TGTGCCAGCAGCAAAAGGGGGGGTGGCTCCTACGAGCAGTACTTC.

The V call is TRBV18, the J call TRBJ2-5; no definite D call. CDR3 length: 14 amino acids. Per the germline V gene, CDR1 is KGHSH and CDR2 is LQKENI. Trimming took 5 bases from V and 2 from J, leaving 12 bases between them. CDR3 bases: TGTGCCAGCTCAGCCCAAAAGGGACAAGAGACCCAGTACTTC. Translation gives CASSAQKGQETQYF.

V usage is TRBV5-1 and J usage is TRBJ2-7; unclear D gene. The CDR3 consists of 13 residues. V was clipped by 4 bases and J by 8 bases, with 16 bases between them. The germline V gene encodes CDR1 SGHRS and CDR2 YFSETQ. DNA of the CDR3: TGCGCCAGCAGCCCCTCGGAGTTGACCCAGCAGTACTTC. It translates to CASSPSELTQQYF.

The chain combines TRBV5-4 with TRBJ1-2; D may be TRBD1 (5 bases). The CDR3 has 15 amino acids. Trimming took 0 bases from V and 1 from J, leaving 10 bases between them. Germline assignment: CDR1 SGHNT and CDR2 YYREEE (reference sequence). The CDR3 reads CASSLAGRDNYGYTF. CDR3 sequence (DNA): TGTGCCAGCAGCTTGGCAGGGCGGGATAACTATGGCTACACCTTC. Together with reference TRBV5-4 and TRBJ1-2, the CDR3 gives the full variable domain: ETGVTQSPTHLIKTRGQQVTLRCSSQSGHNTVSWYQQALGQGPQFIFQYYREEENGRGNFPPRFSGLQFPNYSSELNVNALELDDSALYLCASSLAGRDNYGYTFGSGTRLTVV.